This passage covers 26 T cell receptor beta chains from one sample sequenced in a study of blood T cell repertoires in COVID-19. Clones were sequenced by immunoSEQ multiplex PCR, and TCRdb holds only the in-frame ones, with some missing. The table records around 250,000 clones, 80% to 90% of them present only once. Sequenced: peripheral blood. The origin of the receptors is a man older than 75 with acute or convalescent COVID-19.

The chain combines TRBV5-1 with TRBJ2-3; tentatively, D is TRBD2 (6 bases). The CDR3 loop spans 15 amino acids. CDR1 SGHRS and CDR2 YFSETQ come from the germline V gene. Trimming pared 0 bases from V and 5 bases from J, leaving 13 bases between. CDR3 residues: CASSLEAGAGDTQYF. The CDR3 nucleotides read TGCGCCAGCAGCTTGGAAGCGGGCGCCGGAGATACGCAGTATTTT.

This clone was picked up a small number of times. V is TRBV16 and J is TRBJ1-1; 8 nucleotides agree with TRBD1. CDR1 is KGHSY and CDR2 is FQNENV in the germline V gene. J gave up 3 bases and V 4 bases, and 10 bases lay outside the gene matches. The CDR3 totals 16 residues. CDR3 sequence (DNA): TGTGCCAGCAGCCCCAGGACAGGGTGGGGTTACACTGAAGCTTTCTTT. This encodes CASSPRTGWGYTEAFF. Complete variable domain (other parts from reference TRBV16 and TRBJ1-1): GEEVAQTPKHLVRGEGQKAKLYCAPIKGHSYVFWYQQVLKNEFKFLISFQNENVFDETGMPKERFSAKCLPNSPCSLEIQATKLEDSAVYFCASSPRTGWGYTEAFFGQGTRLTVV.

The chain carries TRBV19 and TRBJ2-5, with 11 positions matching TRBD1. V trimming: 4 bases; J trimming: 5 bases; junction bases outside the gene matches: 12. This CDR3 spans 17 amino acids. Germline V gene sequence: CDR1 LNHDA, CDR2 SQIVND (reference sequence). CDR3 amino acids: CASSTIRGQGARETQYF. The CDR3 DNA sequence: TGTGCCAGTAGTACCATTAGAGGACAGGGGGCGAGGGAGACCCAGTACTTC.

The CDR3 spells CASSLMTGFTEAFF. The CDR3 coding sequence is TGTGCCAGCAGTTTGATGACGGGTTTTACTGAAGCTTTCTTT. V and J are TRBV28 and TRBJ1-1; no clear D gene. Germline V CDR1 and CDR2: MDHEN, SYDVKM. This CDR3 has 14 amino acids. V was clipped by 3 bases and J by 5 bases, with 13 bases between them. The whole variable domain, filled in from reference TRBV28 and TRBJ1-1, reads DVKVTQSSRYLVKRTGEKVFLECVQDMDHENMFWYRQDPGLGLRLIYFSYDVKMKEKGDIPEGYSVSREKKERFSLILESASTNQTSMYLCASSLMTGFTEAFFGQGTRLTVV.

This clone was counted between two and nine times. This sequence joins TRBV27 and TRBJ2-7; D gene unclear. CDR3 length: 13 amino acids. V was cut by 0 bases and J by 3 bases, with 6 bases left in between. Germline V gene data show CDR1 as MNHEY and CDR2 as SMNVEV (reference sequence). CDR3 amino acids: CASSLSTLYEQYF. CDR3 in DNA: TGTGCCAGCAGTTTATCGACACTCTACGAGCAGTACTTC.

DNA of the CDR3: TGCGCCAGCAGCTTGGTGGGACAGGGAAACTCTGGGGCCAACGTCCTGACTTTC. Translating gives CASSLVGQGNSGANVLTF. V is TRBV5-1 and J is TRBJ2-6, with 9 bases lining up with TRBD1. The CDR3 runs 18 residues. From germline, CDR1 is SGHRS and CDR2 YFSETQ. With V trimmed by 0 bases and J by 0 bases, 4 bases remained unmatched. The full variable domain, its missing parts supplied by reference TRBV5-1 and TRBJ2-6, is KAGVTQTPRYLIKTRGQQVTLSCSPISGHRSVSWYQQTPGQGLQFLFEYFSETQRNKGNFPGRFSGRQFSNSRSEMNVSTLELGDSALYLCASSLVGQGNSGANVLTFGAGSRLTVL.

Here the CDR3 reads CASSEGQDPYEQYF. In nucleotides, the CDR3 is TGTGCCAGCAGCGAGGGACAAGATCCCTACGAGCAGTACTTC. The gene calls are TRBV5-4 and TRBJ2-7; D may be TRBD1 (6 bases). CDR3 length: 14 residues. Germline V gene data show CDR1 as SGHNT and CDR2 as YYREEE (reference sequence). Deletions cut 4 bases from V and 2 bases from J, with 13 bases between.

This sequence joins TRBV6-6 and TRBJ1-6; possible D gene TRBD1, 6 bases. Trimming removed 10 bases from V and 5 bases from J, with 18 bases in between. The CDR3 length is 15 residues. Germline V gives CDR1 MNHNY, CDR2 SVGAGI (reference sequence). CDR3 sequence: CATLPGTSHNSPLHF. CDR3 bases: TGTGCCACCCTACCCGGGACATCACATAATTCACCCCTCCACTTT.

The chain carries TRBV7-8 and TRBJ2-3; TRBD1 is a possible D gene (5 bases). CDR1 and CDR2 from the germline V gene are SGHVS and FQNEAQ. This CDR3 comprises 17 residues. The V end lost 4 bases, the J end lost 4 bases, and 21 bases lay between the germline ends. The CDR3 loop reads CASSYRWGPWGPDTQYF. The CDR3 bases are TGTGCCAGCAGCTATAGATGGGGCCCATGGGGCCCAGATACGCAGTATTTT.

A single count supports this clone. The V call is TRBV5-1, the J call TRBJ2-3; possibly TRBD1 for D (5 bases). Germline CDR1 reads SGHRS; CDR2 reads YFSETQ. The CDR3 totals 14 residues. V was clipped by 4 bases and J by 2 bases, with 11 bases between them. The CDR3 sequence is CASSPRVDTDTQYF. The DNA for the CDR3 is TGCGCCAGCAGCCCCAGGGTTGACACAGATACGCAGTATTTT.

This chain connects TRBV5-1 to TRBJ2-1, with 11 positions matching TRBD2. The CDR3 sequence is 15 residues long. CDR1 and CDR2 (germline): SGHRS, YFSETQ. V gave up 3 bases and J gave up 8 bases; unmatched junction bases: 7. The CDR3 nucleotides are TGCGCCAGCAGCTCTACTAGCGGGAGTACCTATGAGCAGTTCTTC. It yields the protein CASSSTSGSTYEQFF.

This chain joins TRBV18 and TRBJ2-4; TRBD1 might be the D (6 bases). The V end was cut by 0 bases, the J end by 8 bases, with 17 bases between. Germline V gene sequence: CDR1 KGHSH, CDR2 LQKENI. The CDR3 covers 16 residues. CDR3 protein: CASSPPGAPLFDIQYF. The CDR3 DNA is TGTGCCAGCTCACCACCGGGGGCGCCTCTTTTTGACATTCAGTACTTC. The entire variable domain, with the rest obtained from reference TRBV18 and TRBJ2-4, is as follows: NAGVMQNPRHLVRRRGQEARLRCSPMKGHSHVYWYRQLPEEGLKFMVYLQKENIIDESGMPKERFSAEFPKEGPSILRIQQVVRGDSAAYFCASSPPGAPLFDIQYFGAGTRLSVL.

This rearrangement joins TRBV6-1 to TRBJ1-5; no clear D gene. Trimming stripped 3 bases from V and 9 bases from J, with 30 bases between. The CDR3 has 19 amino acids. Per germline, CDR1 MNHNS and CDR2 SASEGT. In nucleotides, the CDR3 is TGTGCCAGCAGTGAGACATTTCCCTTCCGGTCTGTGGCTGTTTGGCCCCAGCATTTT. Its protein is CASSETFPFRSVAVWPQHF.

V and J are TRBV6-5 and TRBJ2-7; 9 bases match TRBD2. V gave up 2 bases and J gave up 2 bases; unmatched junction bases: 4. The germline gives CDR1 MNHEY, CDR2 SVGAGI. The CDR3 extends over 15 amino acids. The CDR3 sequence: CASSYQRGVAYEQYF. The CDR3 nucleotides are TGTGCCAGCAGTTACCAGCGGGGGGTCGCCTACGAGCAGTACTTC.

The CDR3 DNA sequence: TGTGCCAGCAGCCCTCAGCCCGTTCGACAGGGTATCATCAATGAGCAGTTCTTC. Translating it yields CASSPQPVRQGIINEQFF. The chain combines TRBV7-3 with TRBJ2-1, with TRBD1 matching over 7 bases. Germline trimming cut 5 bases from V and 6 bases from J; bases unmatched to any gene: 19. Germline V gene sequence: CDR1 SGHTA, CDR2 FQGTGA. The CDR3 extends over 18 amino acids.

The genes are TRBV27 and TRBJ1-4; D gene unclear. Germline V gives CDR1 MNHEY, CDR2 SMNVEV (reference sequence). Trimming took 1 base from V and 0 from J, leaving 6 bases between them. The length of the CDR3 is 15 residues. CDR3 nucleotide sequence: TGTGCCAGCAGTTTATTGGGCGCAACTAATGAAAAACTGTTTTTT. It translates to CASSLLGATNEKLFF.

J is TRBJ2-7 and V is TRBV19; 7 nucleotides agree with TRBD2. The CDR3 loop spans 17 amino acids. J lost 2 bases, V lost 3 bases, and 13 bases had no gene match. The germline V gene encodes CDR1 LNHDA and CDR2 SQIVND (reference sequence). CDR3 DNA sequence: TGTGCCAGTAGTATTAATTCAGTTCTAGCGGACGCCTACGAGCAGTACTTC. It is translated as CASSINSVLADAYEQYF.

This clone was picked up one time. The chain joins TRBV6-5 to TRBJ1-2; 8 bases are shared with TRBD1. This CDR3 spans 14 amino acids. Per the germline V gene, CDR1 is MNHEY and CDR2 is SVGAGI. V was clipped by 6 bases and J by 2 bases; unmatched bases: 5. This CDR3 is CASSRRQGNYGYTF. The CDR3 DNA reads as TGTGCCAGCAGCCGCCGACAGGGGAACTATGGCTACACCTTC.

In nucleotides, the CDR3 is TGCGCCAGCAGCTCAGGATTTTACAATGAGCAGTTCTTC. As protein: CASSSGFYNEQFF. The rearrangement joins TRBV10-1 to TRBJ2-1; unclear D gene. The germline V and J ends were trimmed by 6 bases and 4 bases, with 10 bases remaining between them. This CDR3 has 13 residues. In germline, CDR1 is WNHNN, CDR2 SYGVQD (reference sequence).

The CDR3 nucleotides read TGTGCCAGCAGTCCGGTTCGGTATGGCTACACCTTC. Translating gives CASSPVRYGYTF. The rearrangement joins TRBV6-4 to TRBJ1-2; D is unclear. V lost 5 bases and J 5 bases, leaving 9 bases between the germline ends. Per germline, CDR1 MRHNA and CDR2 SNTAGT. This CDR3 contains 12 residues.

The chain recombines TRBV19 with TRBJ2-7; 8 nucleotides line up with TRBD1. The germline V gene encodes CDR1 LNHDA and CDR2 SQIVND (reference sequence). The CDR3 runs to 15 residues. V shed 3 bases, J shed 2 bases, and the junction held 6 bases outside the gene matches. The CDR3 is CASSITQGVAYEQYF. The CDR3 nucleotides read TGTGCCAGTAGTATCACACAGGGGGTAGCCTACGAGCAGTACTTC.

The gene calls are TRBV6-5 and TRBJ1-1; D not certain. Germline values: CDR1 MNHEY, CDR2 SVGAGI. This CDR3 region has 13 residues. Trimming removed 8 bases from V and 0 bases from J, with 10 bases in between. In DNA form, the CDR3 reads TGTGCCAGCGGGCCGCAAATGAACACTGAAGCTTTCTTT. Amino acids: CASGPQMNTEAFF.

The V gene is TRBV19, the J gene TRBJ2-3; a possible D gene is TRBD1 (5 bases). The CDR3 spans 15 residues. CDR1 is LNHDA and CDR2 is SQIVND in the germline V gene (reference sequence). V was clipped by 5 bases and J by 4 bases, with 16 bases between them. The CDR3 DNA is TGTGCCAGTAGTTGGGGCCAGGGCGGTTCAGATACGCAGTATTTT. Residues: CASSWGQGGSDTQYF.

The chain employs TRBV5-4 and TRBJ1-3, with D perhaps TRBD1 (5 bases). Germline V lookup: CDR1 SGHNT, CDR2 YYREEE (reference sequence). Trimming pared 3 bases from V and 1 base from J, leaving 11 bases between. This CDR3 contains 15 residues. The DNA for the CDR3 is TGTGCCAGCAGCTACACTCAGGGATCTGGAAACACCATATATTTT. Its protein product is CASSYTQGSGNTIYF.

This clone was picked up a small number of times. The chain carries TRBV28 and TRBJ1-2; weak D call: TRBD1 (6 bases). The CDR3 runs to 16 residues. The germline V and J ends were trimmed by 6 bases and 3 bases, with 20 bases remaining between them. Germline lookup yields CDR1 MDHEN and CDR2 SYDVKM. This CDR3 reads CASSPTLGQMHYGYTF. CDR3 bases: TGTGCCAGCAGCCCCACCCTTGGACAGATGCACTATGGCTACACCTTC.

As regards this clone: At the DNA level, this CDR3 is encoded by other sequences in the same sample as well. The chain uses TRBV5-1 and TRBJ1-2; 11 nucleotides agree with TRBD1. Germline CDR1 reads SGHRS; CDR2 reads YFSETQ. Germline trimming cut 3 bases from V and 2 bases from J; bases unmatched to any gene: 3. This CDR3 has 15 residues. CDR3 nucleotide sequence: TGCGCCAGCAGCTCGGGACAGGGGGGGAACTATGGCTACACCTTC. It yields the protein CASSSGQGGNYGYTF.